These 18 T cell receptor beta chains share one sample of origin, sequenced in a study of type 1 regulatory T cells. TCRdb fed the reads into MiXCR, producing one record per CDR3 protein. In the table there are over 55,000 distinct CDR3 sequences, 50% to 70% of which are singletons. Antigen specificity for these receptors is unknown. Material: cultured T cells, either the whole culture or a sorted T cell fraction (not recorded which). Stated subset: Tr1-enriched cell product generated in vitro against host alloantigens. The receptors originated from a human donor in good health.

The chain links TRBV20-1 to TRBJ1-4; D remains ambiguous. V lost 3 bases and J 5 bases, leaving 10 bases between the germline ends. The CDR3 covers 13 residues. The V gene's germline CDR1 is DFQATT and CDR2 SNEGSKA (reference sequence). As DNA, the CDR3 is TGCAGTGCTAGGAGAGGCATGAATGAAAAACTGTTTTTT. It is translated as CSARRGMNEKLFF.

The rearrangement uses TRBV20-1 and TRBJ2-2; D unresolved. There are 13 residues in the CDR3. The V and J ends lost 5 bases and 5 bases respectively, with 12 bases between them. Germline V gene data show CDR1 as DFQATT and CDR2 as SNEGSKA (reference sequence). For the CDR3, the DNA is TGCAGTGCTCTAGGGCGGCAGACCGGGGAGCTGTTTTTT. Residues: CSALGRQTGELFF.

The chain uses TRBV6-6 and TRBJ2-3; TRBD2 matches 8 bases. The CDR3 runs 15 residues. Trimming cost V 2 bases and J 1 base; bases outside gene matches: 2. Germline CDR1 and CDR2: MNHNY and SVGAGI (reference sequence). The CDR3 DNA is TGTGCCAGCAGTTACACGACTAGCGGCACAGATACGCAGTATTTT. Translation: CASSYTTSGTDTQYF.

The V gene is TRBV5-1, the J gene TRBJ2-2; TRBD1 matches 7 bases. With 9 bases clipped from V and 7 bases from J, the junction kept 18 bases outside the gene matches. The CDR3 is 16 amino acids. Germline V gives CDR1 SGHRS, CDR2 YFSETQ. In nucleotides, the CDR3 is TGCGCCATCCGGACAGGAACACCGGGGCGTAGCGGGGAGCTGTTTTTT. This encodes CAIRTGTPGRSGELFF.

The chain employs TRBV13 and TRBJ2-3, with 11 bases aligning to TRBD2. Germline CDR1 reads PRHDT; CDR2 reads FYEKMQ (reference sequence). With 8 bases clipped from V and 0 bases from J, the junction kept 1 base outside the gene matches. CDR3 length equals 14 residues. The CDR3, as DNA: TGTGCCAGCCGGACTAGCGGGAGCACAGATACGCAGTATTTT. Amino acids: CASRTSGSTDTQYF.

The chain recombines TRBV7-2 with TRBJ2-7; tentatively, D is TRBD2 (6 bases). The germline V gene encodes CDR1 SGHTA and CDR2 FQGNSA. Trimming pared 5 bases from V and 6 bases from J, leaving 8 bases between. The CDR3 spans 11 residues. In DNA, the CDR3 is TGTGCCAGCAGCCCCGGGGGCGAGCAGTACTTC. Amino acids: CASSPGGEQYF.

The sample holds a few counts of this clonotype. A read error may produce the germline difference seen at one junction end. The rearrangement links TRBV6-1 to TRBJ2-4, with D perhaps matching TRBD1 or TRBD2 (6 bases each). Germline loops: CDR1 MNHNS, CDR2 SASEGT. The CDR3 consists of 14 residues. The CDR3, as DNA: TGTGCCAGCAGTGAACAACGTGTTGGGGGGCGCGAGGGGTTC. It is translated as CASSEQRVGGREGF.

This rearrangement joins TRBV20-1 to TRBJ1-1; D is uncertain. The CDR3 length is 11 residues. CDR1 DFQATT and CDR2 SNEGSKA come from the germline V gene (reference sequence). Trimming took off 2 bases at V and 3 bases at J, with 4 bases between the two ends. The CDR3 loop is CSARPYTEAFF. In DNA, the CDR3 is TGCAGTGCTAGACCCTACACTGAAGCTTTCTTT.

This chain links TRBV29-1 with TRBJ2-7, with no clear D. The CDR3 runs to 13 residues. V was clipped by 5 bases and J by 2 bases, with 13 bases between them. From germline, CDR1 is SQVTM and CDR2 ANQGSEA. Here the CDR3 DNA reads TGCAGCGTTAAGGTCGGTCGGGCCTACGAGCAGTACTTC. Translation gives CSVKVGRAYEQYF.

V is TRBV5-1 and J is TRBJ2-1; perhaps TRBD2 as D (6 bases). Per the germline V gene, CDR1 is SGHRS and CDR2 is YFSETQ. Trimming shortened V by 1 base and J by 7 bases, and 21 bases separated the two germline ends. The CDR3 has 17 amino acids. CDR3 DNA sequence: TGCGCCAGCAGCTTGCCGCGGGGTCCGGGAAAGAGTAATGAGCAGTTCTTC. Translating it yields CASSLPRGPGKSNEQFF.

In DNA, the CDR3 is TGCGCCAGCAGCTTGGTCGGTAGCGTGAGAATCCATGAGCAGTTCTTC. This codes for CASSLVGSVRIHEQFF. The V and J genes are TRBV5-1 and TRBJ2-1, with D tentatively TRBD2 (5 bases). CDR3 length: 16 residues. CDR1 SGHRS and CDR2 YFSETQ come from the germline V gene. Trimming stripped 0 bases from V and 8 bases from J, with 18 bases between.

This clonotype was seen a handful of times. V is TRBV2 and J is TRBJ2-7; 11 nucleotides match TRBD2. Germline V lookup: CDR1 SNHLY, CDR2 FYNNEI. The CDR3 is 16 amino acids. The J segment lost 7 bases and the V segment lost 4 bases, leaving 12 bases of the junction unmatched. Here the CDR3 reads CASSATLLAGVGEQYF. The CDR3 region has the DNA TGTGCCAGCAGTGCCACCCTACTAGCGGGAGTTGGAGAGCAGTACTTC.

The V gene is TRBV27, the J gene TRBJ1-1; 7 positions agree with TRBD1. The germline V gene encodes CDR1 MNHEY and CDR2 SMNVEV (reference sequence). The CDR3 extends over 13 amino acids. Unmatched junction bases numbered 3, after V lost 2 bases and J lost 6 bases. In nucleotides, the CDR3 is TGTGCCAGCAGTTTACGTGGACAGGCTGAAGCTTTCTTT. Translation: CASSLRGQAEAFF.

This clonotype was observed a single time. The chain couples TRBV7-2 to TRBJ2-1; D uncertain. V was clipped by 5 bases and J by 10 bases, with 15 bases between them. The CDR3 contains 13 residues. Germline lookup yields CDR1 SGHTA and CDR2 FQGNSA. The CDR3 loop is CASSRDVSSEQFF. In nucleotides, the CDR3 is TGTGCCAGCAGCCGAGACGTATCATCCGAGCAGTTCTTC.

The chain links TRBV7-9 to TRBJ2-7; TRBD2 is a possible D gene (6 bases). CDR1 is SEHNR, CDR2 FQNEAQ, per germline (reference sequence). V shed 5 bases and J shed 6 bases, with 20 bases lying between them. CDR3 length: 15 residues. The chain's CDR3 is CASSPGGGGSGEQYF. CDR3 coding DNA: TGTGCCAGCAGCCCCGGGGGTGGTGGGTCTGGCGAGCAGTACTTC.

At least ten counts were recorded for this clonotype. The chain recombines TRBV12-3 or TRBV12-4 with TRBJ1-3; no firm D call. The CDR3 loop spans 14 amino acids. The V and J ends lost 6 bases and 7 bases respectively, with 16 bases between them. The CDR3 nucleotides read TGTGCCAGCAGGCACCGGGTCGCCAAGAACACCATATATTTT. This gives the protein CASRHRVAKNTIYF.

The J gene is TRBJ2-5, the V gene TRBV20-1, with unresolved D. Germline CDR1 and CDR2: DFQATT and SNEGSKA (reference sequence). The CDR3 extends over 11 amino acids. The V and J ends lost 6 bases and 5 bases respectively, with 10 bases between them. CDR3 region: CSAPMRETQYF. The DNA of the CDR3 is TGCAGTGCGCCGATGCGGGAGACCCAGTACTTC.

The sample holds a few counts of this clonotype. The gene calls are TRBV5-1 and TRBJ2-3, with D maybe TRBD2 (5 bases). Germline V gives CDR1 SGHRS, CDR2 YFSETQ. The V and J ends lost 0 bases and 7 bases respectively, with 6 bases between them. This CDR3 spans 12 amino acids. This chain's CDR3 is CASSLAGNTQYF. In DNA form, the CDR3 reads TGCGCCAGCAGCTTGGCCGGGAATACGCAGTATTTT. Together with reference TRBV5-1 and TRBJ2-3, the CDR3 gives the full variable domain: KAGVTQTPRYLIKTRGQQVTLSCSPISGHRSVSWYQQTPGQGLQFLFEYFSETQRNKGNFPGRFSGRQFSNSRSEMNVSTLELGDSALYLCASSLAGNTQYFGPGTRLTVL.